The clone carrying this T cell receptor beta chain occurred once. PCR primers comprised 60 Vbeta and 13 Jbeta primers. Using immunoSEQ multiplex PCR, the repertoire was profiled, and TCRdb retains in-frame clones only, with some absent. The data show 55,000 to 70,000 clones, with roughly 74% seen just once and around 10% held by the top ten. The source of the sample is a study of cytomegalovirus exposure and HLA in healthy donors. Though probably carrying unrecorded immune exposures, donors were nominally healthy at sampling. The CDR3 spans 15 residues. V lost 2 bases to trimming and J lost 4 bases; unmatched junction nucleotides: 8. CDR1 is MNHEY and CDR2 is SVGAGI in the germline V gene.

The sequencing input was PBMCs. The chain recombines TRBV6-5 with TRBJ2-7, with TRBD1 matching over 7 bases. The sequence was obtained from an older woman in good health and CMV-seropositive. CDR3 loop: CASSYRGPLGYEQYF. The CDR3 nucleotides read TGTGCCAGCAGTTACAGGGGGCCCCTTGGGTACGAGCAGTACTTC.